These T cell receptor beta chains were read from a single sample in a study of blood T cell repertoires in COVID-19. Profiling relied on immunoSEQ multiplex PCR, and the TCRdb table lists in-frame clones only, not all of them. This table holds roughly 340,000 clones, 80% to 90% found once. Material for sequencing was peripheral blood. These receptors were taken from a woman aged 25 to 39 with COVID-19, enrolled during active disease. Each CDR3 is given with its conserved first and last residue. A D gene is named only where the DNA matches it firmly. Clone size is not always given. Where it is, it says once, few, many or a class for expanded clones.

cdr3_nt	cdr3_aa	clone_size	d_call	cdr3_length	v_call	j_call
TGTGCCAGCATCCGGTCCCGGGGAGCTGGAAACACCATATATTTT	CASIRSRGAGNTIYF	NA	NA	15	TRBV7-2	TRBJ1-3
TGCGCCAGCAGCCAATCATCAAAAGGGGACTCTGGAAACACCATATATTTT	CASSQSSKGDSGNTIYF	NA	NA	17	TRBV4-3	TRBJ1-3
TGCGCCAGCAGTGAGGAAGGGGCCCTGAGGACTGAAGCTTTCTTT	CASSEEGALRTEAFF	NA	NA	15	TRBV10-1	TRBJ1-1
TGTGCCAGCAGCGTGGGCTGGCCTGAAAAACTGTTTTTT	CASSVGWPEKLFF	NA	NA	13	TRBV27	TRBJ1-4
TGTGCCACCAGTGACTCAACTAGCGGGAGATGGGATGAGCAGTTCTTC	CATSDSTSGRWDEQFF	NA	TRBD2	16	TRBV24-1	TRBJ2-1
TGTGCCAGCAGTGAAACTGGGGCAGGACTAAGGAACTACGAGCAGTACTTC	CASSETGAGLRNYEQYF	NA	NA	17	TRBV2	TRBJ2-7
TGTGCCAGCAGACGAGGACAGGGGGCGTCCGGGGAGCTGTTTTTT	CASRRGQGASGELFF	NA	TRBD1	15	TRBV9	TRBJ2-2
TGTGCCAGCAGCTTAATGGCGGGGGGGTACACCGGGGAGCTGTTTTTT	CASSLMAGGYTGELFF	NA	TRBD2	16	TRBV11-2	TRBJ2-2
TGTGCCAGCAGCTCCTCGGGGCCAGGGGGCCTCACTGAAGCTTTCTTT	CASSSSGPGGLTEAFF	NA	TRBD1	16	TRBV13	TRBJ1-1
TGTGCCAGCAGCGTCCGACAGGGGGCGGGTGAAAAACTGTTTTTT	CASSVRQGAGEKLFF	NA	TRBD1	15	TRBV4-2	TRBJ1-4
TGCGCCAGCAGCCAGGGACTCCGGGACGGTAATGAAAAACTGTTTTTT	CASSQGLRDGNEKLFF	NA	NA	16	TRBV4-3	TRBJ1-4
TGTGCCAGCAGTTTAAAGGTCAGGGGTAGATATGGCTACACCTTC	CASSLKVRGRYGYTF	NA	NA	15	TRBV28	TRBJ1-2
TGTGCCAGCAGTTTGAGGGCCTCACAGGGCAATGAGCAGTTCTTC	CASSLRASQGNEQFF	NA	NA	15	TRBV27	TRBJ2-1
TGCGCCAGCAGCTCAGGGAGGACGAAAGAGACCCAGTACTTC	CASSSGRTKETQYF	NA	NA	14	TRBV5-1	TRBJ2-5
TGTGCCAGCAGCGTAGAAACTAGCGGGAGGCAAGAGACCCAGTACTTC	CASSVETSGRQETQYF	NA	TRBD2	16	TRBV9	TRBJ2-5
TGTGCCACCAGCAGAGATACAACAGGGGGGCCTAGGAACACTGAAGCTTTCTTT	CATSRDTTGGPRNTEAFF	NA	TRBD1	18	TRBV15	TRBJ1-1
TGCGCCAGCAGCCCTAGCGGGGCCACCGACGGGGAGACCCAGTACTTC	CASSPSGATDGETQYF	NA	TRBD2	16	TRBV5-1	TRBJ2-5
TGTGCCAGTAGTAATACAGGGGGCGGAATGGCAGCTTTCTTT	CASSNTGGGMAAFF	NA	TRBD1	14	TRBV19	TRBJ1-1
TGTGCCAGTAGTACGGCAGGGGGCGCCGGCACTGAAGCTTTCTTT	CASSTAGGAGTEAFF	once	TRBD1	15	TRBV19	TRBJ1-1
TGTGCCAGCAGCTTAGGGCGAGACAATGAGCAGTTCTTC	CASSLGRDNEQFF	once	NA	13	TRBV13	TRBJ2-1
TGTGCCAGCAGCCCCAACCGCGGATTCACAGATACGCAGTATTTT	CASSPNRGFTDTQYF	NA	NA	15	TRBV5-4	TRBJ2-3
TGTGCCAGCAGCTTAGGGACAGGGACTCACAATGAGCAGTTCTTC	CASSLGTGTHNEQFF	NA	NA	15	TRBV13	TRBJ2-1
TGTGCCAGCAGTTTTCGGGACAGGACTAATTCACCCCTCCACTTT	CASSFRDRTNSPLHF	many	TRBD1	15	TRBV27	TRBJ1-6
TGTGCCAGCAGTCTCAGTAAGGGACTAGCGGAGGTAGAGACCCAGTACTTC	CASSLSKGLAEVETQYF	NA	TRBD2	17	TRBV2	TRBJ2-5
TGTGCCAGCAGCCAAGGAGGATTCGATCAGCCCCAGCATTTT	CASSQGGFDQPQHF	NA	NA	14	TRBV3-1/TRBV3-2	TRBJ1-5
TGTGCCAGCCGACAGGGCCCCTATGGCTACACCTTC	CASRQGPYGYTF	NA	TRBD1	12	TRBV9	TRBJ1-2
TGTGCCAGCAGCTTAGCGACAGGGACTGAAGCTTTCTTT	CASSLATGTEAFF	NA	TRBD1	13	TRBV7-9	TRBJ1-1
TGTGCCAGCGACCGGGGGGCCTCCTACAATGAGCAGTTCTTC	CASDRGASYNEQFF	once	NA	14	TRBV11-3	TRBJ2-1
TGTGCCAGCAGCTTCAGTTCCGGGACAGATGGCTACACCTTC	CASSFSSGTDGYTF	NA	TRBD1	14	TRBV7-8	TRBJ1-2
TGTGCCAGCAGCCCATTCCTCGTAAGGGGAGCGGGGGGCTATGGCTACACCTTC	CASSPFLVRGAGGYGYTF	NA	NA	18	TRBV13	TRBJ1-2
TGCGCCAGCAGCTTGACAGGGGCCGGTCCAGATACGCAGTATTTT	CASSLTGAGPDTQYF	NA	TRBD1	15	TRBV5-1	TRBJ2-3
TGTGCCAGCTCACCTCAGGGAGGGTACACTGAAGCTTTCTTT	CASSPQGGYTEAFF	NA	NA	14	TRBV18	TRBJ1-1
TGTGCCATCAGTGAGTCGTGGGGCGGCCAAGAGACCCAGTACTTC	CAISESWGGQETQYF	NA	NA	15	TRBV10-3	TRBJ2-5
TGTGCCAGCAGCTTCCCCGGAGGCAATCAGCCCCAGCATTTT	CASSFPGGNQPQHF	NA	NA	14	TRBV7-2	TRBJ1-5
TGTGCCAGCAGCTCGGGACAGGGGGCTACTGAAGCTTTCTTT	CASSSGQGATEAFF	NA	TRBD1	14	TRBV11-3	TRBJ1-1
TGTGCCAACTTCGGACATCCCGACTATGGCTACACCTTC	CANFGHPDYGYTF	NA	NA	13	TRBV2	TRBJ1-2
TGTGCCAGCACCACGGGACAGGGGGGCAATGAGCAGTTCTTC	CASTTGQGGNEQFF	NA	TRBD1	14	TRBV7-9	TRBJ2-1
TGTGCCAGCAGCGCGGACAGAAATTCACCCCTCCACTTT	CASSADRNSPLHF	NA	NA	13	TRBV5-5	TRBJ1-6
TGTGCCAGCAGGAAACCGGGACAAACGACCACAGATACGCAGTATTTT	CASRKPGQTTTDTQYF	NA	NA	16	TRBV2	TRBJ2-3
TGTGCCAGCAGCCTTACCGGGACTGGGGGTTCACCCCTCCACTTT	CASSLTGTGGSPLHF	NA	NA	15	TRBV7-9	TRBJ1-6
TGTGCCAGCAGCGTAGAGGACAGCTACGAGCAGTACTTC	CASSVEDSYEQYF	NA	NA	13	TRBV9	TRBJ2-7
TGTGCTAGTGGCGTCCCGGGACAGGAATTCGATGAGCAGTTCTTC	CASGVPGQEFDEQFF	NA	TRBD1	15	TRBV12-5	TRBJ2-1
TGTGCCAGCAGTTTAGTGCGGGGGCCCGCCTATGGCTACACCTTC	CASSLVRGPAYGYTF	once	NA	15	TRBV28	TRBJ1-2
TGTGCCAGTAGCCAACAGGGGACAGGGAAAGGCTACACCTTC	CASSQQGTGKGYTF	NA	TRBD1	14	TRBV19	TRBJ1-2
TGCGCCAGCAGTCACAAGGGGACAGATCGCCTCACAGATACGCAGTATTTT	CASSHKGTDRLTDTQYF	NA	TRBD1	17	TRBV23-1	TRBJ2-3
TGTGCTAGTGGTTCCCCGGTTGAAGACGGGATTACGCAGTATTTT	CASGSPVEDGITQYF	NA	NA	15	TRBV12-5	TRBJ2-3
TGTGCCAGCATTAATGGAAACACCATATATTTT	CASINGNTIYF	once	NA	11	TRBV6-5	TRBJ1-3
TGCGCCAGCTCCCCTCGGCGGGGAGAGACCCAGTACTTC	CASSPRRGETQYF	NA	NA	13	TRBV10-1	TRBJ2-5
TGTGCCAGCAGCTTAGCCCTCGGGACAGGGATAGCCAAAAACATTCAGTACTTC	CASSLALGTGIAKNIQYF	NA	TRBD1	18	TRBV7-9	TRBJ2-4
TGTGCCAGCACCCTACTGACAGGGGGCTTAACCGGGGAGCTGTTTTTT	CASTLLTGGLTGELFF	few	TRBD1	16	TRBV7-2	TRBJ2-2
TGCGCCAGCAGCCCCGAGAGGTTTAATGAAAAACTGTTTTTT	CASSPERFNEKLFF	NA	NA	14	TRBV4-1	TRBJ1-4
TGTGCCAGCGGACGGACAGGGCAAGAGACCCAGTACTTC	CASGRTGQETQYF	NA	TRBD1	13	TRBV5-5	TRBJ2-5
TGCGCCAGCAGCCAACTAGCGGGAACCGCTTACAATGAGCAGTTCTTC	CASSQLAGTAYNEQFF	once	TRBD2	16	TRBV4-3	TRBJ2-1